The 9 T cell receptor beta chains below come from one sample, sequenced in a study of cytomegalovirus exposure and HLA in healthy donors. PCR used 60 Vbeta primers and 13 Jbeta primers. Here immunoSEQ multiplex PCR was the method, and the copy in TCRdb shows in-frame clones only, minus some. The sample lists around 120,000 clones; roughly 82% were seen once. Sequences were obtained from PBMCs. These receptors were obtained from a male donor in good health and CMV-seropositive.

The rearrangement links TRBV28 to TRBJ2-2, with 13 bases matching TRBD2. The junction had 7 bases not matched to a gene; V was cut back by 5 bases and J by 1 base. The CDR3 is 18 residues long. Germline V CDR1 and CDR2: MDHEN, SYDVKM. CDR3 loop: CASSTRLAGGLNTGELFF. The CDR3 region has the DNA TGTGCCAGCAGTACCCGACTAGCGGGAGGTCTGAACACCGGGGAGCTGTTTTTT.

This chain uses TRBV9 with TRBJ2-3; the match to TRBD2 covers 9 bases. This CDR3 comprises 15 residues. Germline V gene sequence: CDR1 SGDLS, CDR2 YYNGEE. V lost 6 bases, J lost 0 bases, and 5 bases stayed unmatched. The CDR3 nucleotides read TGTGCCAGCACTGTAGCGGGAGCCAGCACAGATACGCAGTATTTT. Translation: CASTVAGASTDTQYF.

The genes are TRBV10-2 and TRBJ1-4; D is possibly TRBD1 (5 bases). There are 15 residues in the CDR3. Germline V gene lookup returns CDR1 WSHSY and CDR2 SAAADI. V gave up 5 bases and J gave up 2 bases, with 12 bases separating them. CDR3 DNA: TGCGCCAGCAGTCCTCAGGGACTGACTAATGAAAAACTGTTTTTT. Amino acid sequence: CASSPQGLTNEKLFF.

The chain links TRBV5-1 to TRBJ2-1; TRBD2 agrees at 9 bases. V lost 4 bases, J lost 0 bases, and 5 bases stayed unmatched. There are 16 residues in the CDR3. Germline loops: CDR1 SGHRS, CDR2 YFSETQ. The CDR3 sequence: CASSPRTSVSYNEQFF. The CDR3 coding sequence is TGCGCCAGCAGCCCGCGGACTAGCGTCTCCTACAATGAGCAGTTCTTC.

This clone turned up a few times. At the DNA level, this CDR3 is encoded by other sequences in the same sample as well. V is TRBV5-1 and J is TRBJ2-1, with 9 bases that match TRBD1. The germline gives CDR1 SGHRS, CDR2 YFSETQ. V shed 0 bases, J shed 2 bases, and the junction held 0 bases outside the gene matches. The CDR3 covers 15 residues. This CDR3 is CASSLGQGAYNEQFF. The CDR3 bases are TGCGCCAGCAGCTTGGGACAGGGGGCCTACAATGAGCAGTTCTTC.

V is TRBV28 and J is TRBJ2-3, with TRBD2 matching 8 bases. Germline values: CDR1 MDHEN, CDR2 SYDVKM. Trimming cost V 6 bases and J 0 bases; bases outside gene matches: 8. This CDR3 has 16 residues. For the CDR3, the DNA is TGTGCCAGCAGCCTGGGACTAGGATCGAGCACAGATACGCAGTATTTT. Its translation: CASSLGLGSSTDTQYF.

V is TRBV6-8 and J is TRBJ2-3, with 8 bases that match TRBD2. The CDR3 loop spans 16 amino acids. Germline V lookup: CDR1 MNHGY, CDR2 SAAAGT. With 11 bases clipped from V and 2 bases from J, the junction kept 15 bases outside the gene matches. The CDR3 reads CALTSGNTQDTDTQYF. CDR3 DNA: TGTGCCCTCACTAGCGGAAACACCCAAGACACAGATACGCAGTATTTT.

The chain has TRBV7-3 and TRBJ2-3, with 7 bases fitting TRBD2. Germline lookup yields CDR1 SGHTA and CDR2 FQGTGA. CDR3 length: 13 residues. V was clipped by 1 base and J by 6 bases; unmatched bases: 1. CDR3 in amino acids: CASSLRGGDTQYF. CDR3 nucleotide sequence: TGTGCCAGCAGCTTAAGGGGGGGGGATACGCAGTATTTT.

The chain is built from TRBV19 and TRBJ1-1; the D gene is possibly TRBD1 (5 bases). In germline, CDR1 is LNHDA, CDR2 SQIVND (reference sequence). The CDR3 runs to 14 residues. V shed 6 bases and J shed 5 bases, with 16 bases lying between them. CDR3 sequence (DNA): TGTGCCAGTAGCTTAGGGGCCAGCGTAACTGAAGCTTTCTTT. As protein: CASSLGASVTEAFF.